Each of the 31 T cell receptor beta chains below was sequenced from the same sample in a study of shared T cell receptors in the human thymus (dated by TCRdb to the early 2020s). The library was made by the immunoSEQ multiplex PCR assay. The immuneACCESS repertoire file appears here via TCRdb, limited to in-frame rearrangements. These files lack a portion of the clones; in checked studies, under half of the deficit traces to unresolved V genes, and the cause of the others is not known. Present in this sample are tens of thousands of clones, roughly 96% of which were seen just once. The ten largest clones capture about 0.03% of the sample. Sequences were obtained from thymocytes. Receptors were obtained from a human donor.

The table lists this clone with a count of one. The chain is built from TRBV19 and TRBJ1-4; weak D call: TRBD1 (5 bases). The germline CDR1 and CDR2 sequences are LNHDA and SQIVND (reference sequence). The V and J ends lost 8 bases and 4 bases respectively, with 11 bases between them. The CDR3 is made up of 13 amino acids. CDR3 nucleotide sequence: TGTGCCAGTTTGGGGGATAGTAATGAAAAACTGTTTTTT. It encodes CASLGDSNEKLFF.

The gene calls are TRBV6-5 and TRBJ1-1; the D is unclear. The germline gives CDR1 MNHEY, CDR2 SVGAGI. V lost 6 bases to trimming and J lost 2 bases, with 10 bases between them. The CDR3 is made up of 13 amino acids. CDR3: CASRSGVNTEAFF. CDR3 bases: TGTGCCAGCAGATCCGGGGTTAACACTGAAGCTTTCTTT.

V is TRBV5-3 and J is TRBJ2-7; 9 nucleotides agree with TRBD1. TRBV5-3 is flagged as an ORF with uncertain function. Unmatched junction bases numbered 15, after V lost 4 bases and J lost 4 bases. The CDR3 loop spans 17 amino acids. The DNA of the CDR3 is TGTGCCAGAAGCAGACTACCGGGACAGGGTAGGAGGTACGAGCAGTACTTC. Translation: CARSRLPGQGRRYEQYF.

Only one count was recorded for this clone. This chain uses TRBV5-1 with TRBJ2-7; TRBD1 matches 7 bases. The CDR3 is 14 amino acids. Germline V CDR1 and CDR2: SGHRS, YFSETQ. The junction had 5 bases not matched to a gene; V was cut back by 5 bases and J by 0 bases. CDR3 bases: TGCGCCAGCAGGCCGGGACAGTCCTCCTACGAGCAGTACTTC. Translating gives CASRPGQSSYEQYF.

The gene calls are TRBV14 and TRBJ1-1; D ambiguous. The CDR3 consists of 12 residues. The V gene lost 4 bases and the J gene lost 4 bases, with 7 bases spanning the gap. Germline V gene sequence: CDR1 SGHDN, CDR2 FVKESK. Here the CDR3 DNA reads TGTGCCAGCAGCCCCGACCCCACTGAAGCTTTCTTT. As protein: CASSPDPTEAFF.

V usage is TRBV5-1 and J usage is TRBJ2-2, with 10 bases fitting TRBD2. After removal of 9 bases from V and 0 bases from J, the junction contained 17 bases not matched to a gene. Germline V gene sequence: CDR1 SGHRS, CDR2 YFSETQ. The CDR3 runs to 19 residues. The CDR3 spells CATAFSERGGEPNTGELFF. CDR3 DNA sequence: TGCGCCACCGCTTTTTCGGAGCGGGGGGGCGAACCGAACACCGGGGAGCTGTTTTTT.

The rearrangement uses TRBV9 and TRBJ1-4, with D perhaps matching TRBD1 (5 bases). The germline V gene encodes CDR1 SGDLS and CDR2 YYNGEE. CDR3 length: 19 residues. The ends were cut back, 0 bases at V and 0 bases at J, with 18 bases in the middle. Here the CDR3 reads CASSVGEGPPSATNEKLFF. The CDR3 bases are TGTGCCAGCAGCGTAGGGGAGGGACCTCCTTCTGCAACTAATGAAAAACTGTTTTTT.

The V call is TRBV28, the J call TRBJ1-6, with 9 bases fitting TRBD1. The CDR3 runs 14 residues. CDR1 and CDR2 (germline): MDHEN, SYDVKM. The V gene end was trimmed by 5 bases and the J gene end by 7 bases; junction bases not matched to a gene: 3. The CDR3 reads CASSLTGGNSPLHF. Written as DNA, the CDR3 is TGTGCCAGCAGTCTCACAGGGGGCAATTCACCCCTCCACTTT.

This chain links TRBV7-2 with TRBJ2-1, with unresolved D. Germline V CDR1 and CDR2: SGHTA, FQGNSA. V was trimmed by 4 bases and J by 7 bases, leaving 14 bases between them. This CDR3 spans 14 amino acids. CDR3 in amino acids: CASSSFLPVNEQFF. In nucleotides, the CDR3 is TGTGCCAGCAGCTCTTTTTTGCCGGTTAATGAGCAGTTCTTC.

This chain joins TRBV5-1 and TRBJ2-2; D uncertain. V was pared by 0 bases and J by 0 bases, with 9 bases between. This CDR3 region has 16 residues. Germline V lookup: CDR1 SGHRS, CDR2 YFSETQ. The CDR3 DNA reads TGCGCCAGCAGCTTGGTCGCGTTATCGAACACCGGGGAGCTGTTTTTT. Residues: CASSLVALSNTGELFF.

The chain combines TRBV14 with TRBJ1-2, with D unclear. This CDR3 region has 16 residues. CDR1 SGHDN and CDR2 FVKESK come from the germline V gene. Trimming stripped 2 bases from V and 3 bases from J, with 16 bases between. This chain's CDR3 is CASSQQFPREDYGYTF. In DNA form, the CDR3 reads TGTGCCAGCAGCCAACAATTTCCCCGGGAGGACTATGGCTACACCTTC.

The sample holds one count of this clone. This chain uses TRBV7-3 with TRBJ1-1; 7 bases map to TRBD1. Germline trimming cut 5 bases from V and 2 bases from J; bases unmatched to any gene: 20. Looked up from germline, CDR1 is SGHTA and CDR2 is FQGTGA. The CDR3 loop spans 19 amino acids. CDR3 amino acids: CASSRGPWAGGTLNTEAFF. The DNA of the CDR3 is TGTGCCAGCAGCCGAGGGCCCTGGGCAGGGGGTACCCTAAACACTGAAGCTTTCTTT.

The chain is built from TRBV7-4 and TRBJ1-6, with D possibly being TRBD1 (5 bases). Looked up from germline, CDR1 is SGHVT and CDR2 is SQSDAQ. Trimming left V 8 bases short and J 10 bases short, with 24 bases between. CDR3 length equals 16 residues. CDR3 sequence (DNA): TGTGCCAGCGCGCTAGCGGTATGGGGCAGCCTATCACCCCTCCACTTT. Its translation: CASALAVWGSLSPLHF.

This rearrangement joins TRBV9 to TRBJ2-5, with D unclear. The V end lost 0 bases, the J end lost 5 bases, and 14 bases lay between the germline ends. CDR3 length: 15 amino acids. The germline CDR1 and CDR2 sequences are SGDLS and YYNGEE. CDR3 in DNA: TGTGCCAGCAGCGTAGGAGGTGAGGACCCGGAGACCCAGTACTTC. Its protein is CASSVGGEDPETQYF. Based on the CDR3 plus reference TRBV9 and TRBJ2-5, the full variable domain is DSGVTQTPKHLITATGQRVTLRCSPRSGDLSVYWYQQSLDQGLQFLIQYYNGEERAKGNILERFSAQQFPDLHSELNLSSLELGDSALYFCASSVGGEDPETQYFGPGTRLLVL.

The chain recombines TRBV7-9 with TRBJ2-5, with D possibly being TRBD1 (5 bases). The V end was cut by 6 bases, the J end by 9 bases, with 11 bases between. The germline CDR1 and CDR2 sequences are SEHNR and FQNEAQ (reference sequence). The CDR3 spans 11 residues. The CDR3 loop is CASRGPRAQYF. CDR3 nucleotide sequence: TGTGCCAGCAGGGGGCCAAGGGCCCAGTACTTC.

V and J are TRBV14 and TRBJ2-7, with 12 bases that match TRBD1. Germline V gene sequence: CDR1 SGHDN, CDR2 FVKESK. This CDR3 has 16 residues. Trimming at V came to 3 bases and at J to 3 bases, leaving 6 bases not matched to a gene. CDR3 nucleotides: TGTGCCAGCAGCCAGCTCCGGGACAGGGGGCTCTACGAGCAGTACTTC. It codes for CASSQLRDRGLYEQYF.

The chain uses TRBV5-1 and TRBJ1-3; D ambiguous. The germline V gene has CDR1 SGHRS and CDR2 YFSETQ. The V end was cut by 0 bases, the J end by 0 bases, with 19 bases between. The CDR3 totals 19 residues. The chain's CDR3 is CASSLALPPAADSGNTIYF. In nucleotides, the CDR3 is TGCGCCAGCAGCTTGGCCCTACCCCCGGCTGCCGACTCTGGAAACACCATATATTTT.

This chain connects TRBV2 to TRBJ1-5; the D is unclear. This CDR3 has 14 amino acids. The germline gives CDR1 SNHLY, CDR2 FYNNEI. V was pared by 6 bases and J by 2 bases, with 11 bases between. DNA of the CDR3: TGTGCCAGCAGAGGTCGTCAGGGCAATCAGCCCCAGCATTTT. This encodes CASRGRQGNQPQHF. The variable domain in full, completed from reference TRBV2 and TRBJ1-5, reads EPEVTQTPSHQVTQMGQEVILRCVPISNHLYFYWYRQILGQKVEFLVSFYNNEISEKSEIFDDQFSVERPDGSNFTLKIRSTKLEDSAMYFCASRGRQGNQPQHFGDGTRLSIL.

This sequence joins TRBV19 and TRBJ1-5; no clear D gene. V was cut by 5 bases and J by 9 bases, with 17 bases left in between. CDR3 length equals 14 residues. In germline, CDR1 is LNHDA, CDR2 SQIVND (reference sequence). CDR3 protein: CASSPDKGPRPQHF. The DNA of the CDR3 is TGTGCCAGTAGTCCCGATAAGGGTCCTCGGCCCCAGCATTTT.

The rearrangement links TRBV4-3 to TRBJ2-7; D remains ambiguous. CDR1 and CDR2 from the germline V gene are LGHNA and YSLEER. The CDR3 is 17 residues long. The V end lost 0 bases, the J end lost 0 bases, and 15 bases lay between the germline ends. The CDR3 nucleotides read TGCGCCAGCAGCCAAGAGGGGTCAGAAGGCGGCTCCTACGAGCAGTACTTC. It specifies CASSQEGSEGGSYEQYF.

V is TRBV11-3 and J is TRBJ1-5; D might be TRBD1 (5 bases). Germline lookup yields CDR1 SGHNT and CDR2 YENEEA. V lost 5 bases and J lost 0, with 23 bases in between. The CDR3 totals 19 residues. CDR3 region: CASSPVNTGANYSNQPQHF. The DNA for the CDR3 is TGTGCCAGCAGCCCCGTTAATACAGGAGCGAATTATAGCAATCAGCCCCAGCATTTT.

The V and J genes are TRBV6-5 and TRBJ1-1; D gene ambiguous. This CDR3 spans 15 amino acids. Trimming took 3 bases from V and 0 from J, leaving 11 bases between them. CDR1 MNHEY and CDR2 SVGAGI come from the germline V gene. In DNA, the CDR3 is TGTGCCAGCAGTTATGCTGGACGGATGAACACTGAAGCTTTCTTT. Its protein is CASSYAGRMNTEAFF.

This clone turned up a few times. The V gene is TRBV6-8, the J gene TRBJ2-1, with D possibly matching TRBD1 (6 bases). CDR3 length: 16 residues. Between the trimmed V and J ends, which lost 2 bases and 8 bases, there was a span of 19 bases. The germline V gene encodes CDR1 MNHGY and CDR2 SAAAGT. CDR3: CASSYRAGAGVDEQFF. CDR3 nucleotides: TGTGCCAGCAGTTACCGGGCCGGGGCAGGGGTGGATGAGCAGTTCTTC.

The rearrangement links TRBV9 to TRBJ2-3; no clear D gene. This CDR3 contains 15 residues. Germline lookup yields CDR1 SGDLS and CDR2 YYNGEE. V lost 0 bases to trimming and J lost 2 bases, with 10 bases between them. CDR3 nucleotides: TGTGCCAGCAGCGTAGGCAGGCCCCACACAGATACGCAGTATTTT. Translated: CASSVGRPHTDTQYF.

CDR3 protein: CASSPGTPGVHEQFF. The CDR3, as DNA: TGTGCCAGCTCACCAGGGACGCCCGGGGTCCATGAGCAGTTCTTC. The V call is TRBV18, the J call TRBJ2-1; D tentatively fits TRBD1 or TRBD2 (5 bases each). Trimming removed 2 bases at V and 8 bases at J, with 16 bases between. Looked up from germline, CDR1 is KGHSH and CDR2 is LQKENI. The length of the CDR3 is 15 residues.

The chain links TRBV28 to TRBJ1-4; TRBD1 matches at 8 bases. The germline CDR1 and CDR2 sequences are MDHEN and SYDVKM. The ends lost 8 bases at V and 8 bases at J; junction bases unmatched: 13. The CDR3 consists of 15 residues. CDR3 sequence (DNA): TGTGCCAGCCAGGGGCAGGGGGCTGAACGGGAAAAACTGTTTTTT. Translating gives CASQGQGAEREKLFF. Drawing the rest from reference TRBV28 and TRBJ1-4, the complete variable domain is DVKVTQSSRYLVKRTGEKVFLECVQDMDHENMFWYRQDPGLGLRLIYFSYDVKMKEKGDIPEGYSVSREKKERFSLILESASTNQTSMYLCASQGQGAEREKLFFGSGTQLSVL.

The table lists this clone with a count of one. V usage is TRBV6-1 and J usage is TRBJ2-5, with 7 bases matching TRBD1. The J call may not be correct, given that the DNA end is closer to TRBJ2-7. The germline V gene has CDR1 MNHNS and CDR2 SASEGT. The CDR3 loop spans 15 amino acids. The CDR3 is CASSGGGAGLYEQYF. CDR3 nucleotides: TGTGCCAGCAGTGGAGGGGGCGCAGGGTTGTACGAGCAGTACTTC.

The rearrangement links TRBV7-7 to TRBJ1-5; the D gene is possibly TRBD1 (5 bases). Germline CDR1 is SSHAT and CDR2 is FNYEAQ (reference sequence). CDR3 length: 14 residues. The V end was cut by 3 bases, the J end by 5 bases, with 11 bases between. The CDR3 loop is CASSFSQGYQPQHF. In nucleotides, the CDR3 is TGTGCCAGCAGCTTTAGCCAGGGTTATCAGCCCCAGCATTTT.

The rearrangement links TRBV27 to TRBJ2-1; D is uncertain. Germline CDR1 reads MNHEY; CDR2 reads SMNVEV (reference sequence). The CDR3 is made up of 11 amino acids. V shed 5 bases and J shed 7 bases, with 6 bases lying between them. The CDR3 sequence is CASSLGNEQFF. CDR3 in DNA: TGTGCCAGCAGTCTCGGTAATGAGCAGTTCTTC.

The rearrangement joins TRBV11-2 to TRBJ2-1, with D possibly being TRBD1 or TRBD2 (5 bases each). The CDR3 has 15 amino acids. Germline values: CDR1 SGHAT, CDR2 FQNNGV. V lost 5 bases, J lost 6 bases, and 17 bases lay in between. The CDR3 reads CASSRDLRWGNEQFF. CDR3 coding DNA: TGTGCCAGCAGCCGGGACCTTAGGTGGGGCAATGAGCAGTTCTTC.

The chain joins TRBV30 to TRBJ2-7, with unresolved D. Germline V gene lookup returns CDR1 GTSNPN and CDR2 SVGIG (reference sequence). The CDR3 contains 13 residues. The V end was cut by 3 bases, the J end by 0 bases, with 9 bases between. CDR3 DNA: TGTGCCTGGAGGATGACTCCCTCCTACGAGCAGTACTTC. It specifies CAWRMTPSYEQYF.